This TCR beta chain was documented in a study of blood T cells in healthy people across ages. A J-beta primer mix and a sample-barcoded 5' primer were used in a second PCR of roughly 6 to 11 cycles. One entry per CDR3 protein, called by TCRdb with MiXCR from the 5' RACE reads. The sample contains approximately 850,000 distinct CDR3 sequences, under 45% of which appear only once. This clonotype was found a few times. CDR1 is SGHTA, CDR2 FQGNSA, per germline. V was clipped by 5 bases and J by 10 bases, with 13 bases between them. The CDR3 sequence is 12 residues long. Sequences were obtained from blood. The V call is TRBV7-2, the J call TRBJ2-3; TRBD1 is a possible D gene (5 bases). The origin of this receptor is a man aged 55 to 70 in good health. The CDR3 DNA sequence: TGTGCCAGCAGCACTTCAGGGTGGGCGCAGTATTTT. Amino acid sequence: CASSTSGWAQYF.